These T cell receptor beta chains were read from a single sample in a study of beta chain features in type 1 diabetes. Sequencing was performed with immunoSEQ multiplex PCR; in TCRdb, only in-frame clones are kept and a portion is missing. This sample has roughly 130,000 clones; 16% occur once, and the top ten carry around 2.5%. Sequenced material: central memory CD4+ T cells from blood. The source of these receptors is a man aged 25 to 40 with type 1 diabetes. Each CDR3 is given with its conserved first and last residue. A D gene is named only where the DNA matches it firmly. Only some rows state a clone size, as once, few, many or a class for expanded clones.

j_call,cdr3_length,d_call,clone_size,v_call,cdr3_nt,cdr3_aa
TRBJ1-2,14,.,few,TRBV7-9,TGTGCCAGCAGCTTTAGCGCCGGTAACTATGGCTACACCTTC,CASSFSAGNYGYTF
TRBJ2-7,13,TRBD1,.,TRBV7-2,TGTGCCAGCAGCTTGGGACAGGACTACGAGCAGTACTTC,CASSLGQDYEQYF
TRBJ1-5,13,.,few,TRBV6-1,TGTGCCAGCAGTGGGGATCGGAATCAGCCCCAGCATTTT,CASSGDRNQPQHF
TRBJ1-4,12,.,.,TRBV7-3,TGTGCCAGCAGAGGGTGGAATGAAAAACTGTTTTTT,CASRGWNEKLFF
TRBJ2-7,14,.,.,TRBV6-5,TGTGCCAGCAGCACCCCCGGGGCAGCCCGCGAGCAGTACTTC,CASSTPGAAREQYF
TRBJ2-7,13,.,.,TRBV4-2,TGTGCCAGCAGCCCGGAGGAGGGGTACGAGCAGTACTTC,CASSPEEGYEQYF
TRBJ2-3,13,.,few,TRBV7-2,TGTGCCAGCAGCTTTCAGGGCGCAGATACGCAGTATTTT,CASSFQGADTQYF
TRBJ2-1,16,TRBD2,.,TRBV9,TGTGCCAGCAGCGTAGGAATGCGGGGGGCCTACAATGAGCAGTTCTTC,CASSVGMRGAYNEQFF
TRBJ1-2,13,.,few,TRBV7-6,TGTGCCAGCAGTCCCGGGGAAAGAAATGGCTACACCTTC,CASSPGERNGYTF
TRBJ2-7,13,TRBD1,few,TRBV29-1,TGCAGCGTCTTTGACAGGGTCACCTACGAGCAGTACTTC,CSVFDRVTYEQYF
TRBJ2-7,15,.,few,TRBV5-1,TGCGCCAGCAGCTTGGGAGGGCGATCAAGCTACGAGCAGTACTTC,CASSLGGRSSYEQYF
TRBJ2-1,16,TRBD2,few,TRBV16,TGTGCCAGCAGCCAACCCCAGCGGGGGGGGTACAATGAGCAGTTCTTC,CASSQPQRGGYNEQFF
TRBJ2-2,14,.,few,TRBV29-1,TGCAGCGTCATGTACTTATCACGGGGCGGGGAGCTGTTTTTT,CSVMYLSRGGELFF
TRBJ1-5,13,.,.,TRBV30,TGTGCCTGGAGTTACGGCAGAGGCCAGCCCCAGCATTTT,CAWSYGRGQPQHF
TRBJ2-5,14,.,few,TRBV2,TGTGCCAGTTGCCTGAGGGTTCCCCAAGAGACCCAGTACTTC,CASCLRVPQETQYF
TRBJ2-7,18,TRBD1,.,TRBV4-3,TGCGCCAGCAGCCAAGATATGGGCGGACAGGGGGCTCGGTACGAGCAGTACTTC,CASSQDMGGQGARYEQYF
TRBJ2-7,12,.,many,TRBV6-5,TGTGCCAGCAGTTCCGGGGCCTACGAGCAGTACTTC,CASSSGAYEQYF
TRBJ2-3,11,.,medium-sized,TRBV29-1,TGCAGCGTAGACCCGGGAGATACGCAGTATTTT,CSVDPGDTQYF
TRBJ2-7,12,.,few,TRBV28,TGTGCCAGCAGTTCCGAAAACTACGAGCAGTACTTC,CASSSENYEQYF
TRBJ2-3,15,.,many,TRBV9,TGTGCCAGCAGCGGCGCAGGGAATCCCACAGATACGCAGTATTTT,CASSGAGNPTDTQYF